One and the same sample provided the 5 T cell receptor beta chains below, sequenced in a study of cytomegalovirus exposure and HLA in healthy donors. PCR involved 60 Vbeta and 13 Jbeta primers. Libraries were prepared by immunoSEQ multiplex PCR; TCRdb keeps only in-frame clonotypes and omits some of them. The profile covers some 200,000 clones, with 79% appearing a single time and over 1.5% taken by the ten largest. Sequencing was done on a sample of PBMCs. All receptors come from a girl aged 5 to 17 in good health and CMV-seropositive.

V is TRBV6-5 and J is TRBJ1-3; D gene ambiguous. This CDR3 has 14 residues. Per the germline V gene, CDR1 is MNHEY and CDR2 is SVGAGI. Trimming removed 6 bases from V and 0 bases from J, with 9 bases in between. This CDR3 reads CASRAGFSGNTIYF. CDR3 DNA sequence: TGTGCCAGCAGGGCAGGATTCTCTGGAAACACCATATATTTT.

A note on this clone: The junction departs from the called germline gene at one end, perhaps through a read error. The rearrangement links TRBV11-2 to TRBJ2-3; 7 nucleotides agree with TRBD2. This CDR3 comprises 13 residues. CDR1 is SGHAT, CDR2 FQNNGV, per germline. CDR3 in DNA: TGTGCCAGCAGTTTAGGGAGGGACTCGACGCAGTATTTT. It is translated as CASSLGRDSTQYF.

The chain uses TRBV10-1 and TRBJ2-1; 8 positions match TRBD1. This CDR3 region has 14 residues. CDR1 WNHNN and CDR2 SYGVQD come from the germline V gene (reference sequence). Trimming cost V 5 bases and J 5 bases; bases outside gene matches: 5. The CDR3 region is CASSRTGKNNEQFF. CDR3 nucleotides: TGCGCCAGCAGTAGGACAGGGAAAAACAATGAGCAGTTCTTC.

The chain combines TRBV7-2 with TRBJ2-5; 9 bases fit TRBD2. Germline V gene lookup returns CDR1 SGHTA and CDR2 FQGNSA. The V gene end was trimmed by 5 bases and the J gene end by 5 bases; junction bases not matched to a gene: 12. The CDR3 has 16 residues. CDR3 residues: CASSPLSSGGRETQYF. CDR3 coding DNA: TGTGCCAGCAGCCCCCTCAGTAGCGGGGGCCGGGAGACCCAGTACTTC.

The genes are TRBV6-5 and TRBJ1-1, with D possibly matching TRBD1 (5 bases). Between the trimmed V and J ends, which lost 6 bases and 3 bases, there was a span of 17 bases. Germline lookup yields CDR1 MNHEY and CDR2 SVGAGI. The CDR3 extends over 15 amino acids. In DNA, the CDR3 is TGTGCCAGCAGACATCCAGGAGGAGGGGACACTGAAGCTTTCTTT. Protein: CASRHPGGGDTEAFF.